Shown below are 13 T cell receptor beta chains from a single sample sequenced in a study of cytomegalovirus exposure and HLA in healthy donors. PCR employed 60 Vbeta and 13 Jbeta primers. Libraries were prepared by immunoSEQ multiplex PCR; TCRdb keeps only in-frame clonotypes and omits some of them. The data hold roughly 120,000 clones, with over 65% observed a single time. The sequenced material came from PBMCs. The receptor source for this set is a woman aged 50 to 60 in good health and CMV-seropositive.

This clone was recorded once. This chain connects TRBV5-5 to TRBJ2-7; tentatively, D is TRBD2 (6 bases). From germline, CDR1 is SGHKS and CDR2 YYEKEE (reference sequence). This CDR3 comprises 13 residues. Trimming stripped 3 bases from V and 3 bases from J, with 10 bases between. CDR3 nucleotides: TGTGCCAGCAGCTACTTGGGGGGCTACGAGCAGTACTTC. It yields the protein CASSYLGGYEQYF.

The rearrangement uses TRBV7-9 and TRBJ2-1; perhaps TRBD1 as D (7 bases). Trimming stripped 3 bases from V and 7 bases from J, with 16 bases between. The CDR3 runs to 15 residues. The V gene's germline CDR1 is SEHNR and CDR2 FQNEAQ (reference sequence). Here the CDR3 DNA reads TGTGCCAGCAGCTTCCCCGCAGGGGGGAGGAATGAGCAGTTCTTC. Protein: CASSFPAGGRNEQFF.

The rearrangement uses TRBV29-1 and TRBJ2-5; D is unclear. Per germline, CDR1 SQVTM and CDR2 ANQGSEA. V was cut by 5 bases and J by 5 bases, with 3 bases left in between. The CDR3 has 9 residues. CDR3 in amino acids: CSVSETQYF. The CDR3 DNA sequence: TGCAGCGTTTCGGAGACCCAGTACTTC.

This chain connects TRBV6-6 to TRBJ2-5; no clear D. V was pared by 2 bases and J by 0 bases, with 13 bases between. Germline V CDR1 and CDR2: MNHNY, SVGAGI (reference sequence). The CDR3 is made up of 16 amino acids. CDR3 sequence: CASSYGLNGDQETQYF. In nucleotides, the CDR3 is TGTGCCAGCAGTTACGGGCTTAATGGCGACCAAGAGACCCAGTACTTC.

This clone was recorded a few times. This chain joins TRBV2 and TRBJ2-5, with 13 bases that match TRBD2. The V gene end was trimmed by 6 bases and the J gene end by 3 bases; junction bases not matched to a gene: 10. Germline assignment: CDR1 SNHLY and CDR2 FYNNEI. This CDR3 region has 17 residues. The CDR3 nucleotides read TGTGCCAGCAGCCGGACTAGCGGGAGTTCCTCAGAAGAGACCCAGTACTTC. The encoded protein is CASSRTSGSSSEETQYF. Supplemented by reference TRBV2 and TRBJ2-5, the full variable domain reads EPEVTQTPSHQVTQMGQEVILRCVPISNHLYFYWYRQILGQKVEFLVSFYNNEISEKSEIFDDQFSVERPDGSNFTLKIRSTKLEDSAMYFCASSRTSGSSSEETQYFGPGTRLLVL.

The chain joins TRBV18 to TRBJ2-1; 7 nucleotides match TRBD2. Germline values: CDR1 KGHSH, CDR2 LQKENI. With V trimmed by 5 bases and J by 2 bases, 3 bases remained unmatched. The CDR3 contains 14 residues. CDR3 nucleotide sequence: TGTGCCAGCTCAATCGGGGGGACCTACAATGAGCAGTTCTTC. Its translation is CASSIGGTYNEQFF.

The chain has TRBV10-3 and TRBJ2-1; D is unclear. The germline CDR1 and CDR2 sequences are ENHRY and SYGVKD. CDR3 length equals 14 residues. Trimming left V 2 bases short and J 0 bases short, with 5 bases between. The CDR3 bases are TGTGCCATCAGTGAGGACACCTCCTACAATGAGCAGTTCTTC. This sequence encodes CAISEDTSYNEQFF.

CDR3 nucleotides: TGTGCCAGCAGTGAAGCGGGAGATTTGACAGATACGCAGTATTTT. This encodes CASSEAGDLTDTQYF. The chain couples TRBV6-4 to TRBJ2-3, with 8 bases lining up with TRBD2. The CDR3 runs to 15 residues. The germline CDR1 and CDR2 sequences are MRHNA and SNTAGT. J was trimmed by 3 bases and V by 3 bases; bases with no gene match: 5.

The chain joins TRBV19 to TRBJ1-4; TRBD1 agrees at 10 bases. V was pared by 4 bases and J by 0 bases, with 2 bases of the junction left unmatched. The V gene's germline CDR1 is LNHDA and CDR2 SQIVND (reference sequence). The CDR3 covers 16 residues. The CDR3 here is CASSRDRGTTNEKLFF. The CDR3 nucleotides read TGTGCCAGTAGTAGGGACAGGGGAACAACTAATGAAAAACTGTTTTTT.

The V gene is TRBV6-1, the J gene TRBJ1-5, with D unresolved. This CDR3 comprises 13 residues. V was shortened by 3 bases and J by 0 bases, with 3 bases between the two germline ends. The germline gives CDR1 MNHNS, CDR2 SASEGT. CDR3 bases: TGTGCCAGCAGTGATTATAGCAATCAGCCCCAGCATTTT. This translates into CASSDYSNQPQHF.

The V and J genes are TRBV13 and TRBJ1-1; D gene unclear. Deletions cut 0 bases from V and 3 bases from J, with 2 bases between. Germline V gene data show CDR1 as PRHDT and CDR2 as FYEKMQ (reference sequence). The CDR3 extends over 12 amino acids. CDR3 protein: CASSLGDTEAFF. Here the CDR3 DNA reads TGTGCCAGCAGCTTAGGCGACACTGAAGCTTTCTTT.

The chain combines TRBV2 with TRBJ2-7, with TRBD1 matching 9 bases. This CDR3 spans 15 amino acids. J gave up 6 bases and V 4 bases, and 10 bases lay outside the gene matches. The germline CDR1 and CDR2 sequences are SNHLY and FYNNEI. CDR3 residues: CASSATGQGLGEQYF. The CDR3 DNA reads TGTGCCAGCAGTGCCACAGGACAGGGGTTAGGCGAGCAGTACTTC.

The chain has TRBV29-1 and TRBJ1-4; D may be TRBD1 (5 bases). The CDR3 contains 13 residues. Germline loops: CDR1 SQVTM, CDR2 ANQGSEA. V lost 0 bases and J lost 8, with 10 bases in between. CDR3 protein: CSVEEAWGEKLFF. The CDR3 nucleotides are TGCAGCGTTGAAGAGGCGTGGGGCGAAAAACTGTTTTTT.